The clone carrying this T cell receptor beta chain was recorded a few times. What it recognizes is unknown. Sample treatment: 19 received Ad26.COV2.S at low or high dose, single or two shots; 5 received placebo; per-sample allocation not given. Vaccine and placebo recipients were sampled on day 63 after the first injection. An Ad26 vector carrying the Wuhan-strain SARS-CoV-2 spike served as the vaccine. This record belongs to a study of Ad26.COV2.S vaccination and SARS-CoV-2 variants. Study in general: Ad26.COV2.S given intramuscularly, once or twice 56 days apart. Study-wide results and caveats: Vaccinees and placebo recipients showed similar non-spike TCR breadth.

Some clones are missing from TCRdb's copy, which holds only in-frame ones; the method was immunoSEQ multiplex PCR. The table shows around 300,000 clones, with approximately 86% occurring only once. The CDR3 loop spans 11 amino acids. Germline V gene lookup returns CDR1 MNHNY and CDR2 SVGAGI (reference sequence). V lost 5 bases to trimming and J lost 11 bases, with 10 bases between them. The material was peripheral blood, obtained in a trial of Ad26.COV2.S vaccine versus placebo. This sequence originates from a person between 18 and 65 years old who received the Ad26.COV2.S COVID-19 vaccine or a placebo. The chain recombines TRBV6-6 with TRBJ1-5; no reliable D call. CDR3 nucleotides: TGTGCCAGCAGTACCAGCCAGGCCCAGCATTTT. Its translation is CASSTSQAQHF.